The 18 T cell receptor beta chains below come from one sample, sequenced in a study of CD8+ T cells in alopecia areata. RNA extraction and reverse transcription yielded cDNA as sequencing template. Libraries were prepared by immunoSEQ multiplex PCR; TCRdb keeps only in-frame clonotypes and omits some of them. The data contain 50,000 to 70,000 clones, 44% of them singletons. The sample consisted of NKG2D-low CD8+ T cells sorted from blood. The receptor set was obtained from a human donor with alopecia areata.

Here the CDR3 reads CASSLKGLASNEQFF. The DNA for the CDR3 is TGTGCCAGCAGCTTAAAAGGGCTAGCGAGCAATGAGCAGTTCTTC. The chain is built from TRBV7-3 and TRBJ2-1; maybe TRBD2 (6 bases). Germline-derived CDR1 and CDR2 are SGHTA and FQGTGA. V gave up 1 base and J gave up 6 bases, with 13 bases separating them. The CDR3 totals 15 residues.

The rearrangement uses TRBV27 and TRBJ1-5, with D perhaps matching TRBD1 (6 bases). V lost 7 bases and J lost 4, with 17 bases in between. CDR1 and CDR2 from the germline V gene are MNHEY and SMNVEV (reference sequence). The CDR3 is 15 amino acids. CDR3 nucleotide sequence: TGTGCCAGCACTCCGCGGTACAGGGCGAATCAGCCCCAGCATTTT. Amino acids: CASTPRYRANQPQHF.

The J gene is TRBJ2-5, the V gene TRBV7-6; unclear D gene. The V gene's germline CDR1 is SGHVS and CDR2 FNYEAQ. CDR3 length: 15 amino acids. Trimming removed 1 base at V and 5 bases at J, with 14 bases between. CDR3 bases: TGTGCCAGCAGCTTAGGACTCCCCGAATTGGAGACCCAGTACTTC. Translated, it gives CASSLGLPELETQYF. Full variable domain (missing parts from reference TRBV7-6 and TRBJ2-5): GAGVSQSPRYKVTKRGQDVALRCDPISGHVSLYWYRQALGQGPEFLTYFNYEAQQDKSGLPNDRFSAERPEGSISTLTIQRTEQRDSAMYRCASSLGLPELETQYFGPGTRLLVL.

The rearrangement links TRBV7-3 to TRBJ2-1; 10 nucleotides agree with TRBD1. The CDR3 is made up of 19 amino acids. V trimming: 4 bases; J trimming: 4 bases; junction bases outside the gene matches: 16. Germline CDR1 and CDR2: SGHTA and FQGTGA. CDR3 residues: CASSSKPFLKDRGYNEQFF. The CDR3 coding sequence is TGTGCCAGCAGCTCCAAACCCTTCCTAAAGGACAGGGGGTACAATGAGCAGTTCTTC.

In the case of this clone: This likely stems from a read error, as it lies one base from a far larger clone. The chain links TRBV7-2 to TRBJ2-5, with TRBD1 matching 9 bases. This CDR3 is 14 amino acids long. The V segment lost 4 bases and the J segment 3 bases; nucleotides outside the gene matches: 3. CDR1 SGHTA and CDR2 FQGNSA come from the germline V gene. This chain's CDR3 is CASSSWTGEETQYF. In nucleotides, the CDR3 is TGTGCCAGCAGCTCCTGGACAGGGGAAGAGACCCAGTACTTC. The full variable domain, with the rest looked up from reference TRBV7-2 and TRBJ2-5, is GAGVSQSPSNKVTEKGKDVELRCDPISGHTALYWYRQSLGQGLEFLIYFQGNSAPDKSGLPSDRFSAERTGGSVSTLTIQRTQQEDSAVYLCASSSWTGEETQYFGPGTRLLVL.

This clone was seen a few times. The chain joins TRBV7-2 to TRBJ2-1; tentative D call: TRBD2 (6 bases). Trimming removed 4 bases at V and 3 bases at J, with 10 bases between. CDR1 and CDR2 from the germline V gene are SGHTA and FQGNSA. The CDR3 runs 14 residues. Here the CDR3 reads CASSSRDFYNEQFF. CDR3 sequence (DNA): TGTGCCAGCAGCTCGCGGGACTTCTACAATGAGCAGTTCTTC.

This chain connects TRBV25-1 to TRBJ2-1, with a tentative D call TRBD2 (6 bases). CDR1 MGHDK and CDR2 SYGVNS come from the germline V gene. CDR3 size: 14 residues. Trimming removed 5 bases at V and 0 bases at J, with 8 bases between. The CDR3, as DNA: TGTGCCAGCAGTATGGGGGGCTCCTACAATGAGCAGTTCTTC. It specifies CASSMGGSYNEQFF.

The chain links TRBV29-1 to TRBJ2-3, with D perhaps matching TRBD2 (6 bases). Trimming stripped 2 bases from V and 2 bases from J, with 17 bases between. The germline gives CDR1 SQVTM, CDR2 ANQGSEA. This CDR3 comprises 16 residues. Here the CDR3 DNA reads TGCAGCGTTGAACTTGGGCTAGCGTTTCCCACAGATACGCAGTATTTT. Amino acid sequence: CSVELGLAFPTDTQYF.

This clone was picked up many times. J is TRBJ1-4 and V is TRBV6-4, with no clear D. The CDR3 is made up of 14 amino acids. Deletions cut 5 bases from V and 0 bases from J, with 7 bases between. Per germline, CDR1 MRHNA and CDR2 SNTAGT. The CDR3 here is CASSPSATNEKLFF. CDR3 nucleotide sequence: TGTGCCAGCAGTCCCAGTGCAACTAATGAAAAACTGTTTTTT.

This clone was observed many times. At one end the junction does not follow the germline gene, possibly because of a read error. V and J are TRBV10-3 and TRBJ1-5; D gene uncertain. CDR3 length: 11 residues. Germline V gene lookup returns CDR1 ENHRY and CDR2 SYGVKD. The CDR3 loop reads CASSLDQPQHF. The CDR3 nucleotides read TGTGCCAGCAGTCTTGATCAGCCCCAGCATTTT.

The chain is built from TRBV2 and TRBJ2-1; tentatively, D is TRBD1 or TRBD2 (6 bases each). Germline loops: CDR1 SNHLY, CDR2 FYNNEI. Trimming shortened V by 7 bases and J by 9 bases, and 13 bases separated the two germline ends. CDR3 size: 12 residues. The CDR3 reads CASTPGAVEQFF. The CDR3 DNA is TGTGCCAGCACCCCGGGGGCAGTTGAGCAGTTCTTC.

This rearrangement joins TRBV5-1 to TRBJ1-6; D gene unclear. V was pared by 3 bases and J by 7 bases, with 5 bases between. The CDR3 runs to 12 residues. Germline V gives CDR1 SGHRS, CDR2 YFSETQ. CDR3 in DNA: TGCGCCAGCAGCTCAGGAAATTCACCCCTCCACTTT. Encoded protein: CASSSGNSPLHF.

This clone was recorded once. The V and J genes are TRBV29-1 and TRBJ1-1, with TRBD1 matching 8 bases. Unmatched junction bases numbered 1, after V lost 2 bases and J lost 8 bases. The CDR3 sequence is 11 residues long. In germline, CDR1 is SQVTM, CDR2 ANQGSEA. The CDR3 spells CSVERDREAFF. The DNA for the CDR3 is TGCAGCGTTGAAAGGGACAGGGAAGCTTTCTTT.

This clone occurred a few times. The rearrangement links TRBV29-1 to TRBJ2-1, with 9 bases fitting TRBD2. Germline V gene lookup returns CDR1 SQVTM and CDR2 ANQGSEA. The CDR3 extends over 15 amino acids. V lost 0 bases to trimming and J lost 2 bases; unmatched junction nucleotides: 2. The CDR3 nucleotides are TGCAGCGTTGAAGACAGACTAGCGGCCTACAATGAGCAGTTCTTC. Translated, it gives CSVEDRLAAYNEQFF.

The V and J genes are TRBV5-6 and TRBJ2-5; TRBD1 matches 9 bases. The CDR3 spans 15 residues. V lost 4 bases, J lost 2 bases, and 6 bases stayed unmatched. The germline V gene encodes CDR1 SGHDT and CDR2 YYEEEE. The CDR3 loop is CASSDWDRDQETQYF. CDR3 DNA: TGTGCCAGCAGCGACTGGGACAGGGATCAAGAGACCCAGTACTTC.

The rearrangement uses TRBV21-1 and TRBJ2-3. TRBV21-1 is shown as a pseudogene. This CDR3 comprises 15 residues. CDR3 sequence: CASTGEQRPTDTQYF. The CDR3 bases are TGTGCCAGCACTGGGGAACAGAGGCCCACAGATACGCAGTATTTT.

The chain links TRBV5-1 to TRBJ2-3; 7 positions match TRBD2. In germline, CDR1 is SGHRS, CDR2 YFSETQ. The CDR3 is 15 residues long. The trim removed 0 bases at V and 1 base at J, leaving 2 bases unmatched. The CDR3 loop is CASSLGEGGTDTQYF. The CDR3 coding sequence is TGCGCCAGCAGCTTGGGGGAGGGTGGCACAGATACGCAGTATTTT.

The V and J genes are TRBV29-1 and TRBJ1-1; no firm D call. V dropped 8 bases and J dropped 2 bases, with 18 bases sitting between them. This CDR3 comprises 14 residues. Germline CDR1 reads SQVTM; CDR2 reads ANQGSEA. The CDR3 is CSHSVSLKNTEAFF. CDR3 sequence (DNA): TGCAGCCACTCGGTCTCGTTGAAAAACACTGAAGCTTTCTTT.